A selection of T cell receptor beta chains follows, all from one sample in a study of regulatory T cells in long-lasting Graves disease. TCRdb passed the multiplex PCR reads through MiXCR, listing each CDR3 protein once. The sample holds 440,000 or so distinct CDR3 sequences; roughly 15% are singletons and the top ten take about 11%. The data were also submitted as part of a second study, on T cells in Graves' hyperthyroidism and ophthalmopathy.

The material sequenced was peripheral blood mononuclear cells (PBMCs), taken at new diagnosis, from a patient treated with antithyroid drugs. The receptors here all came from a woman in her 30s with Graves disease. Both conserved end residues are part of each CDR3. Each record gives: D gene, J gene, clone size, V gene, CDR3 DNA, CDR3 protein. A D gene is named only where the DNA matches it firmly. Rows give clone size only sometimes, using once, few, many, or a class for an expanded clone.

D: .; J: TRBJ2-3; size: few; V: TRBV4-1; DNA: TGCGCCAGCAGCCAACCCTTCCGGGAGAGCAGGCTAACGCAGTATTTT; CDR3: CASSQPFRESRLTQYF
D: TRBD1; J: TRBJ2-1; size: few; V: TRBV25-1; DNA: TGTGCCAACAGTGAATGGGGGACAGGGGGGACCCACAATGAGCAGTTCTTC; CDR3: CANSEWGTGGTHNEQFF
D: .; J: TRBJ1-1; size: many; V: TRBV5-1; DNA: TGCGCCAGCAGCTTGGGGCACTTGAACACTGAAGCTTTCTTT; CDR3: CASSLGHLNTEAFF
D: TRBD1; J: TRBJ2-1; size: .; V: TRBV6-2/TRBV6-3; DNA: TGTGCCAGCAGTTACTCTTCCGACAGGGACGAGCAGTTCTTC; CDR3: CASSYSSDRDEQFF
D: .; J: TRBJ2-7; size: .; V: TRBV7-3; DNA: TGTGCCAGCAGCGCGACAGTCGGCGAGCAGTACTTC; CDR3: CASSATVGEQYF
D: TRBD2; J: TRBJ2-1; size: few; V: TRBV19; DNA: TGTGCCAGTAGAAACATTAGCGGGAGGTTCTACAATGAGCAGTTCTTC; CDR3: CASRNISGRFYNEQFF
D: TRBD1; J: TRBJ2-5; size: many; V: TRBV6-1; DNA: TGTGCCAGCAGTCTGAGACAGGGGGCGCCGGGCGAAAGGAGGACCCAGTACTTC; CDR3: CASSLRQGAPGERRTQYF
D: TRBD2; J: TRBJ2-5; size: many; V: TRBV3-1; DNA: TGTGCCAGCAGCCAAGAGACCGGACTAGCGGCCAGGGATGCCCAGTACTTC; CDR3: CASSQETGLAARDAQYF
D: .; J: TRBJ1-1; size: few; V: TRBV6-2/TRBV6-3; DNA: TGTGCCAGCAGTTATTATCCGACCAGGTTTTCTGAAGCTTTCTTT; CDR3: CASSYYPTRFSEAFF
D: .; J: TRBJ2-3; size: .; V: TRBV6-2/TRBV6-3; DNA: TGTGCCAGCAGTTCCACCTTTGGCACGCAGTATTTT; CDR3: CASSSTFGTQYF
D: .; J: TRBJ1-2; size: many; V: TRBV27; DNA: TGTGCCAGCAGTTTATCGTCAGGGTATGGCTACACCTTC; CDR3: CASSLSSGYGYTF
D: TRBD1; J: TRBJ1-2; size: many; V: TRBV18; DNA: TGTGCCAGCTCACTATCACAGGGGGCTAACTATGGCTACACCTTC; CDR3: CASSLSQGANYGYTF
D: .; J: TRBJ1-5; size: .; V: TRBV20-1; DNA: TGCAGTGCTAGCCCGCAGAGCAATCAGCCCCAGCATTTT; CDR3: CSASPQSNQPQHF
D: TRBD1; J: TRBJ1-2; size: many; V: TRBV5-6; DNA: TGTGCCAGCAGCCAAGACAGGGATGGTGGCTACACCTTC; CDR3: CASSQDRDGGYTF
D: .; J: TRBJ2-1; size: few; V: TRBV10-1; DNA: TGCGCCAGCAGTACCCACCGTACTAGCCCTGAAATGACCTCCTACAATGAGCAGTTCTTC; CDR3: CASSTHRTSPEMTSYNEQFF
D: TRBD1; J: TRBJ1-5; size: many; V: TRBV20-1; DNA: TGCAGTGCTAGAGTTCCAGGGGGAAGGCCCCAGCATTTT; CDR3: CSARVPGGRPQHF
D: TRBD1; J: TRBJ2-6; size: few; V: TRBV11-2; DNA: TGTGCCAGCAGCCCCGGACAGGGGGCGGGTGGGGCCAACGTCCTGACTTTC; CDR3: CASSPGQGAGGANVLTF
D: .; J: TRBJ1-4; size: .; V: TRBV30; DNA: TGTGCCTGGGCGCGGATATCTAATGGAAAGCTGTTTTTT; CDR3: CAWARISNGKLFF
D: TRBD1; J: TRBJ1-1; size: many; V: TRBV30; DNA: TGTGCCTGGACAACCCGGGACAGGGGGGAGAGGAACACTGAAGCTTTCTTT; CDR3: CAWTTRDRGERNTEAFF
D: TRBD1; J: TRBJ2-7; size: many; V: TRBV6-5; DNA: TGTGCCAGCAGTTACTCGGGACAGCTTTACGAGCAGTACTTC; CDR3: CASSYSGQLYEQYF